Below, 16 T cell receptor beta chains from the same sample are listed, as sequenced in a study of blood T cell repertoires in COVID-19. Libraries were prepared by immunoSEQ multiplex PCR; TCRdb keeps only in-frame clonotypes and omits some of them. This table holds 450,000 or so clones, around 89% found once. What was sequenced was peripheral blood. The receptors shown here come from a woman aged 40 to 50 with COVID-19, enrolled during active disease.

The chain links TRBV19 to TRBJ1-5, with D possibly being TRBD1 (5 bases). The CDR3 consists of 14 residues. V was cut by 3 bases and J by 11 bases, with 17 bases left in between. The V gene's germline CDR1 is LNHDA and CDR2 SQIVND (reference sequence). CDR3 residues: CASSMNRLTGAQHF. CDR3 sequence (DNA): TGTGCCAGTAGTATGAACAGGCTCACTGGGGCCCAGCATTTT.

This chain connects TRBV28 to TRBJ1-2, with D maybe TRBD1 (6 bases). The ends were cut back, 6 bases at V and 4 bases at J, with 21 bases in the middle. Germline V lookup: CDR1 MDHEN, CDR2 SYDVKM. The CDR3 has 16 residues. Here the CDR3 DNA reads TGTGCCAGCAGGCCGGCAGGGGAAGGGGATGGCTATGGCTACACCTTC. The encoded protein is CASRPAGEGDGYGYTF.

Only one count was recorded for this clone. The chain is built from TRBV18 and TRBJ1-1; D gene unclear. There are 13 residues in the CDR3. The V and J ends lost 0 bases and 11 bases respectively, with 13 bases between them. Germline-derived CDR1 and CDR2 are KGHSH and LQKENI. CDR3 nucleotide sequence: TGTGCCAGCTCACCACCGAGGGCCCCACACGCTTTCTTT. Translated, it gives CASSPPRAPHAFF.

This rearrangement joins TRBV28 to TRBJ2-2, with D perhaps TRBD1 (6 bases). This CDR3 spans 15 amino acids. Between the trimmed V and J ends, which lost 5 bases and 6 bases, there was a span of 16 bases. CDR1 is MDHEN and CDR2 is SYDVKM in the germline V gene. CDR3 in DNA: TGTGCCAGCAGTCGAAGCAGGGGTTTCGCCGGGGAGCTGTTTTTT. Protein: CASSRSRGFAGELFF.

V is TRBV7-2 and J is TRBJ1-1; D possibly corresponds to TRBD1 (6 bases). The CDR3 totals 15 residues. Germline lookup yields CDR1 SGHTA and CDR2 FQGNSA. V was cut by 6 bases and J by 1 base, with 15 bases left in between. CDR3 in amino acids: CASRTGQWGNTEAFF. CDR3 nucleotides: TGTGCCAGCAGGACTGGACAGTGGGGGAACACTGAAGCTTTCTTT.

The gene calls are TRBV7-2 and TRBJ2-7; weak D call: TRBD2 (5 bases). From germline, CDR1 is SGHTA and CDR2 FQGNSA. CDR3 length equals 11 residues. The germline V and J ends were trimmed by 5 bases and 7 bases, with 9 bases remaining between them. The CDR3 DNA reads TGTGCCAGCAGCGACTATATGGAGCAGTACTTC. Translation gives CASSDYMEQYF.

This clone was observed a single time. The CDR3 here is CASSKGTGADNEQFF. In DNA, the CDR3 is TGTGCCAGCAGCAAGGGGACAGGGGCAGACAATGAGCAGTTCTTC. The chain couples TRBV7-3 to TRBJ2-1; the match to TRBD1 covers 10 bases. This CDR3 has 15 amino acids. Germline V gene data show CDR1 as SGHTA and CDR2 as FQGTGA. The V gene end was trimmed by 5 bases and the J gene end by 5 bases; junction bases not matched to a gene: 6.

This chain links TRBV28 with TRBJ1-3; D is ambiguous. This CDR3 has 12 residues. CDR1 and CDR2 from the germline V gene are MDHEN and SYDVKM. Trimming cost V 7 bases and J 2 bases, with 6 bases left between them. The CDR3 here is CASTPAGNTIYF. For the CDR3, the DNA is TGTGCCAGCACCCCAGCTGGAAACACCATATATTTT.

The chain is built from TRBV27 and TRBJ1-5, with TRBD1 identical over 10 bases. Germline CDR1 is MNHEY and CDR2 is SMNVEV (reference sequence). V trimming: 5 bases; J trimming: 4 bases; junction bases outside the gene matches: 5. There are 15 residues in the CDR3. CDR3 nucleotide sequence: TGTGCCAGCAGTACCTGGGGACAGGGGAATCAGCCCCAGCATTTT. It is translated as CASSTWGQGNQPQHF.

This clone was counted a single time. The V and J genes are TRBV3-1 (or the pseudogene TRBV3-2) and TRBJ2-7, with 7 bases lining up with TRBD1. The germline CDR1 and CDR2 sequences are LGHDT and YNNKEL (reference sequence). J was trimmed by 0 bases and V by 3 bases; bases with no gene match: 8. This CDR3 contains 16 residues. CDR3 amino acids: CASSHPPGQSSYEQYF. CDR3 DNA: TGTGCCAGCAGCCACCCTCCGGGACAGTCCTCCTACGAGCAGTACTTC.

V usage is TRBV11-2 and J usage is TRBJ1-6, with 7 bases matching TRBD1. Germline CDR1 SGHAT, CDR2 FQNNGV. V shed 4 bases and J 8 bases; nucleotides not matched to a gene: 8. This CDR3 spans 15 amino acids. The CDR3 nucleotides are TGTGCCAGCAGCTCCCGGACAGGCCCCTATTCACCCCTCCACTTT. Translating it yields CASSSRTGPYSPLHF.

CDR3 DNA: TGTGCCAGTAGTATAAGCCCGGGATGGTCGGATGGCTACACCTTC. It translates to CASSISPGWSDGYTF. The chain employs TRBV19 and TRBJ1-2; D remains unclear. CDR3 size: 15 residues. V was shortened by 2 bases and J by 6 bases, with 16 bases between the two germline ends. Per the germline V gene, CDR1 is LNHDA and CDR2 is SQIVND (reference sequence). Full variable domain (outside the CDR3, taken from reference TRBV19 and TRBJ1-2): DGGITQSPKYLFRKEGQNVTLSCEQNLNHDAMYWYRQDPGQGLRLIYYSQIVNDFQKGDIAEGYSVSREKKESFPLTVTSAQKNPTAFYLCASSISPGWSDGYTFGSGTRLTVV.

This rearrangement joins TRBV28 to TRBJ2-2; maybe TRBD2 (5 bases). Germline V CDR1 and CDR2: MDHEN, SYDVKM. This CDR3 has 16 residues. V was clipped by 3 bases and J by 6 bases, with 17 bases between them. The CDR3 bases are TGTGCCAGCAGTTTTTTAGTCGCGAGGGTCCCCGGGGAGCTGTTTTTT. Translated, it gives CASSFLVARVPGELFF.

The chain links TRBV6-4 to TRBJ2-6; 11 bases are a match to TRBD2. From germline, CDR1 is MRHNA and CDR2 SNTAGT. J lost 0 bases, V lost 2 bases, and 0 bases had no gene match. The CDR3 runs to 17 residues. As DNA, the CDR3 is TGTGCCAGCAGTGACGGGACTAGCGGCTCTGGGGCCAACGTCCTGACTTTC. Residues: CASSDGTSGSGANVLTF.

The chain joins TRBV9 to TRBJ1-6; the match to TRBD1 covers 11 bases. The length of the CDR3 is 17 residues. CDR1 SGDLS and CDR2 YYNGEE come from the germline V gene. V lost 2 bases, J lost 7 bases, and 8 bases stayed unmatched. The CDR3, as DNA: TGTGCCAGCAGCGTGGACGGACAGGGGGCCCGCAATTCACCCCTCCACTTT. The encoded protein is CASSVDGQGARNSPLHF. The full variable domain, in which reference TRBV9 and TRBJ1-6 provide the parts outside the CDR3, is DSGVTQTPKHLITATGQRVTLRCSPRSGDLSVYWYQQSLDQGLQFLIQYYNGEERAKGNILERFSAQQFPDLHSELNLSSLELGDSALYFCASSVDGQGARNSPLHFGNGTRLTVT.

The rearrangement uses TRBV10-3 and TRBJ2-2, with a tentative D call TRBD2 (5 bases). V was trimmed by 0 bases and J by 1 base, leaving 6 bases between them. Per germline, CDR1 ENHRY and CDR2 SYGVKD. The CDR3 is made up of 15 amino acids. The CDR3 DNA sequence: TGTGCCATCAGTGAGTCCGGGGTGAACACCGGGGAGCTGTTTTTT. It specifies CAISESGVNTGELFF.